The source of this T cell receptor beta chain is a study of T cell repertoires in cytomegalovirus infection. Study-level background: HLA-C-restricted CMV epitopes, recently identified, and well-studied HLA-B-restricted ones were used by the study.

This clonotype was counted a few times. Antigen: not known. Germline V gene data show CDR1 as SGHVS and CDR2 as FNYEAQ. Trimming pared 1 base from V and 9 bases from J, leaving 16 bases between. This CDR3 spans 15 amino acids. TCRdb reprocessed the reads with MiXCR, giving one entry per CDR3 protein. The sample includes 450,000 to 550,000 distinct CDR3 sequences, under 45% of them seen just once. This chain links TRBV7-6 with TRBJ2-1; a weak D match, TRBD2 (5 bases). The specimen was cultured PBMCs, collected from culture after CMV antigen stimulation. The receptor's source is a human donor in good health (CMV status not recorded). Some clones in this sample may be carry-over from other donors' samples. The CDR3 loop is CASSLGGSLWSEQFF. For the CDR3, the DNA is TGTGCCAGCAGCTTAGGTGGGAGCTTATGGAGTGAGCAGTTCTTC.